This TCR beta chain was captured by sequencing in a study of brain T cells in children with intractable seizures (dated by TCRdb to the early 2020s). Looking at the study overall: Resected brain tissue from some 56 pediatric epilepsy surgery cases was first screened for immune gene transcripts using a NanoString immunology panel. Among the approximately twelve selected surgery cases, eight also had pre-surgery blood sequenced, leaving four with brain tissue only.

The V and J ends are trimmed by 4 bases and 6 bases, leaving 13 bases between them. The CDR3, from cysteine to phenylalanine, totals 15 residues. CDR3 DNA only is kept here, 45 bases in frame from base 1. Reading the germline V gene gives CDR1 MGHDK and CDR2 SYGVNS. What the time point label conveys for this sample: resected brain tissue, or blood drawn just prior to surgery. The surgery cases showing the highest brain T cell transcript signatures were chosen for TCR beta chain sequencing of brain tissue and, when available, of blood. Patients had been treated with at least one anti-epileptic drug before surgery. The TCR-sequenced patients were children whose drug-resistant epilepsy was caused by tuberous sclerosis complex, focal cortical dysplasia, Rasmussen encephalitis or hemimegalencephaly. The blood samples were collected right before the epilepsy surgery. The Monarch genomic DNA purification kit was used to extract bulk genomic DNA from unsorted brain tissue and whole blood.

Results and caveats for the whole study, not just this receptor: The patients' HCMV serostatus was not known, and viral specificity was inferred solely from CDR3 sequence similarity. Because sequencing depth was different between pre-surgery and post-surgery blood, clones absent from the pre-surgery sample may reflect undersampling.

Regarding this clone: The antigen it recognizes is unknown. It has no much larger one-base neighbor in the sample; base qualities were not kept.

The immunoSEQ assay was applied to genomic DNA to generate the TCR beta chain sequences. Processing in the source paper ran as follows. Any CDR3 sequence that did not begin with the conserved framework cysteine at position 104 was removed by hand. Clonality was calculated as one minus the normalized Shannon's Diversity Index, with values ranging from 0 (maximal diversity) to 1 (oligoclonal). Chi-squared comparison-of-proportions tests were used to check whether the frequency of the same CDR3 differed between samples, for example brain versus blood. Public clonotypes were identified by searching immuneACCESS, and similarity to known antiviral clonotypes was assessed with the VDJdb browser. TCRdb mirrors the immuneACCESS table, restricted to in-frame sequences. Some clones are absent from its copies; in checked studies, under half trace to an unresolved V gene, and the reason for the others is unknown. The DNA gave D and trimming, while V, J and clone size come from that table. The sample table contains just under 65,000 clones; only one count was recorded for 95% to 96% of them. The top ten clones comprise 0.35% to 0.4% of the sample.

Sequencing used peripheral blood, obtained at surgery. This TCR came from a boy under three years old with focal cortical dysplasia and intractable seizures. The chain is assembled from TRBV25-1 and TRBJ1-6, and TRBD1 may be the D gene, going by 5 matching bases. The DNA sequence is given as TGTGCCAGCAGTGCGGGGCGTGGGGGTAATTCACCCCTCCACTTT. Translated, it gives CASSAGRGGNSPLHF.